Below are 17 T cell receptor beta chains sequenced from a single sample in a study of blood T cell repertoires in COVID-19. Here immunoSEQ multiplex PCR was the method, and the copy in TCRdb shows in-frame clones only, minus some. This sample yields about 170,000 clones, of which under 90% are seen a single time; about 1.9% belongs to the top ten. The sample taken for sequencing was peripheral blood. The receptor set was obtained from a woman older than 75 with acute or convalescent COVID-19.

J is TRBJ2-3 and V is TRBV11-2; D call uncertain. Germline CDR1 SGHAT, CDR2 FQNNGV. This CDR3 region has 13 residues. Trimming took 1 base from V and 3 from J, leaving 5 bases between them. CDR3 residues: CASSLGPTDTQYF. Here the CDR3 DNA reads TGTGCCAGCAGCTTAGGGCCAACAGATACGCAGTATTTT.

This chain uses TRBV18 with TRBJ2-7, with 8 bases lining up with TRBD2. The germline gives CDR1 KGHSH, CDR2 LQKENI. The CDR3 has 14 residues. With 1 base clipped from V and 5 bases from J, the junction kept 4 bases outside the gene matches. The CDR3, as DNA: TGTGCCAGCTCACCACAAGCGGGAGTTAACGAGCAGTACTTC. As protein: CASSPQAGVNEQYF.

J is TRBJ2-1 and V is TRBV4-3; 8 nucleotides align to TRBD2. The CDR3 has 19 residues. V was clipped by 5 bases and J by 6 bases; unmatched bases: 21. From germline, CDR1 is LGHNA and CDR2 YSLEER. The CDR3 sequence: CASSLRPPSKGGGRNEQFF. The CDR3 DNA sequence: TGCGCCAGCAGCTTAAGGCCCCCCTCTAAAGGCGGGGGGCGCAATGAGCAGTTCTTC.

V is TRBV15 and J is TRBJ1-4, with D unclear. Between the trimmed V and J ends, which lost 3 bases and 4 bases, there was a span of 3 bases. This CDR3 has 12 residues. Germline CDR1 is LNHNV and CDR2 is YYDKDF (reference sequence). The CDR3 sequence: CATSSLNEKLFF. In DNA form, the CDR3 reads TGTGCCACCAGCAGTCTTAATGAAAAACTGTTTTTT. The full variable domain, with the rest looked up from reference TRBV15 and TRBJ1-4, is DAMVIQNPRYQVTQFGKPVTLSCSQTLNHNVMYWYQQKSSQAPKLLFHYYDKDFNNEADTPDNFQSRRPNTSFCFLDIRSPGLGDTAMYLCATSSLNEKLFFGSGTQLSVL.

The table lists this clone with a few counts. V is TRBV5-1 and J is TRBJ1-4; TRBD1 aligns across 7 bases. The CDR3 consists of 14 residues. Trimming removed 0 bases from V and 6 bases from J; junction bases left unmatched: 2. Germline CDR1 reads SGHRS; CDR2 reads YFSETQ. CDR3 residues: CASSLDTGDEKLFF. CDR3 DNA: TGCGCCAGCAGCTTGGATACAGGGGATGAAAAACTGTTTTTT. Variable domain in full (rest from reference TRBV5-1 and TRBJ1-4): KAGVTQTPRYLIKTRGQQVTLSCSPISGHRSVSWYQQTPGQGLQFLFEYFSETQRNKGNFPGRFSGRQFSNSRSEMNVSTLELGDSALYLCASSLDTGDEKLFFGSGTQLSVL.

V gene TRBV30 combines with J gene TRBJ1-1; TRBD1 agrees at 7 bases. The trim removed 8 bases at V and 1 base at J, leaving 4 bases unmatched. CDR3 length: 12 residues. Germline V CDR1 and CDR2: GTSNPN, SVGIG (reference sequence). The CDR3 spells CAARTGNTEAFF. DNA for the CDR3: TGTGCCGCTCGGACAGGGAACACTGAAGCTTTCTTT. Looking up the rest from reference TRBV30 and TRBJ1-1 gives the full variable domain: SQTIHQWPATLVQPVGSPLSLECTVEGTSNPNLYWYRQAAGRGLQLLFYSVGIGQISSEVPQNLSASRPQDRQFILSSKKLLLSDSGFYLCAARTGNTEAFFGQGTRLTVV.

This clone was recorded a few times. This chain's CDR3 is CASSLDGAAEQFF. DNA for the CDR3: TGTGCCAGCAGCTTAGATGGGGCCGCCGAGCAGTTCTTC. This chain joins TRBV7-2 and TRBJ2-1; D is possibly TRBD1 (5 bases). Germline V gives CDR1 SGHTA, CDR2 FQGNSA. The CDR3 consists of 13 residues. V lost 1 base and J 10 bases, leaving 11 bases between the germline ends.

This rearrangement joins TRBV30 to TRBJ2-1; 7 bases agree with TRBD2. J lost 7 bases, V lost 4 bases, and 1 base had no gene match. The germline V gene encodes CDR1 GTSNPN and CDR2 SVGIG (reference sequence). This CDR3 contains 11 residues. The CDR3 loop is CAWTGGNEQFF. The CDR3 bases are TGTGCCTGGACCGGGGGGAATGAGCAGTTCTTC.

The genes are TRBV2 and TRBJ2-3; possibly TRBD2 for D (5 bases). The CDR3 is 15 amino acids. V dropped 2 bases and J dropped 8 bases, with 17 bases sitting between them. In germline, CDR1 is SNHLY, CDR2 FYNNEI. The CDR3 sequence is CASSESGPNAGTQYF. CDR3 nucleotides: TGTGCCAGCAGTGAAAGTGGTCCTAACGCGGGTACGCAGTATTTT.

The chain employs TRBV5-4 and TRBJ2-1, with 11 bases aligning to TRBD2. V lost 5 bases and J lost 8; bases outside the gene matches: 15. Germline assignment: CDR1 SGHNT and CDR2 YYREEE (reference sequence). The CDR3 is made up of 17 amino acids. The CDR3 region is CASRQWASGRRGDEQFF. DNA of the CDR3: TGTGCCAGCAGACAGTGGGCTAGCGGGAGGCGAGGGGATGAGCAGTTCTTC.

V and J are TRBV18 and TRBJ1-4, with 8 bases that match TRBD1. CDR1 is KGHSH and CDR2 is LQKENI in the germline V gene. J lost 4 bases, V lost 3 bases, and 7 bases had no gene match. This CDR3 has 16 amino acids. The CDR3 DNA follows: TGTGCCAGCTCACCGTTTCGGACAGGGAATAATGAAAAACTGTTTTTT. Encoded protein: CASSPFRTGNNEKLFF.

V gene TRBV3-1 (or the pseudogene TRBV3-2) combines with J gene TRBJ1-1, with 10 positions matching TRBD1. The CDR3 length is 13 residues. The germline V gene has CDR1 LGHDT and CDR2 YNNKEL (reference sequence). J gave up 4 bases and V 6 bases, and 2 bases lay outside the gene matches. The CDR3 nucleotides read TGTGCCAGCAGGAGGACAGGGGGCACTGAAGCTTTCTTT. Its protein product is CASRRTGGTEAFF.

The chain combines TRBV9 with TRBJ1-4; maybe TRBD1 (6 bases). The germline CDR1 and CDR2 sequences are SGDLS and YYNGEE. This CDR3 is built from 16 residues. V was pared by 2 bases and J by 3 bases, with 14 bases between. The CDR3 is CASSVGGRGSNEKLFF. The CDR3 DNA sequence: TGTGCCAGCAGCGTGGGTGGCAGGGGCTCTAATGAAAAACTGTTTTTT.

The genes are TRBV5-1 and TRBJ2-7; D gene ambiguous. This CDR3 is 13 amino acids long. The germline gives CDR1 SGHRS, CDR2 YFSETQ. V lost 5 bases and J 1 base, leaving 10 bases between the germline ends. The CDR3 region is CASRQQISYEQYF. CDR3 DNA: TGCGCCAGCAGACAGCAAATATCCTACGAGCAGTACTTC.

The rearrangement joins TRBV3-1 (or the pseudogene TRBV3-2) to TRBJ1-1, with D tentatively TRBD1 (5 bases). Per the germline V gene, CDR1 is LGHDT and CDR2 is YNNKEL (reference sequence). This CDR3 has 16 residues. Trimming pared 1 base from V and 0 bases from J, leaving 12 bases between. In DNA form, the CDR3 reads TGTGCCAGCAGCCAAGCGGATTGGGGCTTGAACACTGAAGCTTTCTTT. This codes for CASSQADWGLNTEAFF.

CDR3 amino acids: CASSYLRTGIPYEQYF. The CDR3 region has the DNA TGTGCCAGCAGTTATCTCCGGACAGGGATTCCCTACGAGCAGTACTTC. The rearrangement joins TRBV6-5 to TRBJ2-7; 8 positions match TRBD1. The CDR3 length is 16 residues. Losses at the gene ends were 3 bases for V and 2 bases for J; bases not matched to a gene: 9. From germline, CDR1 is MNHEY and CDR2 SVGAGI.

This chain uses TRBV6-2 or TRBV6-3 with TRBJ2-4, with 12 nucleotides matching TRBD1. The V segment lost 3 bases and the J segment 0 bases; nucleotides outside the gene matches: 15. Germline V lookup: CDR1 MNHEY, CDR2 SVGEGT. This CDR3 contains 21 residues. The CDR3 spells CASSYPLGTGGAQLAKNIQYF. Here the CDR3 DNA reads TGTGCCAGCAGTTATCCATTGGGGACAGGGGGCGCACAATTAGCCAAAAACATTCAGTACTTC.